This T cell receptor (beta chain) was sequenced in a study of human T cells and chemical hapten exposure. Specified time point: pre-sensitization, week 0. Treatment here: therapeutic diphenylcyclopropenone sensitization with weekly scalp DPC. TCRdb re-called the RACE reads with MiXCR, one entry per CDR3 protein. The sample has about 250,000 distinct CDR3 sequences; 7.5% to 8% are singletons. This clonotype was found many times. The V and J ends lost 1 base and 11 bases respectively, with 6 bases between them. Looked up from germline, CDR1 is SGHAT and CDR2 is FQNNGV. This CDR3 has 12 amino acids. The receptor comes from a man between 18 and 29 years old with alopecia areata. Some clones in this sample may be carry-over from other donors' samples. The sequences come from whole blood, collected in connection with sensitization to the hapten diphenylcyclopropenone (DPC). The genes are TRBV11-2 and TRBJ1-6, with a tentative D call TRBD1 (6 bases). The chain's CDR3 is CASSLGQAPLHF. The CDR3 DNA reads as TGTGCCAGCAGCTTAGGACAGGCACCCCTCCACTTT.